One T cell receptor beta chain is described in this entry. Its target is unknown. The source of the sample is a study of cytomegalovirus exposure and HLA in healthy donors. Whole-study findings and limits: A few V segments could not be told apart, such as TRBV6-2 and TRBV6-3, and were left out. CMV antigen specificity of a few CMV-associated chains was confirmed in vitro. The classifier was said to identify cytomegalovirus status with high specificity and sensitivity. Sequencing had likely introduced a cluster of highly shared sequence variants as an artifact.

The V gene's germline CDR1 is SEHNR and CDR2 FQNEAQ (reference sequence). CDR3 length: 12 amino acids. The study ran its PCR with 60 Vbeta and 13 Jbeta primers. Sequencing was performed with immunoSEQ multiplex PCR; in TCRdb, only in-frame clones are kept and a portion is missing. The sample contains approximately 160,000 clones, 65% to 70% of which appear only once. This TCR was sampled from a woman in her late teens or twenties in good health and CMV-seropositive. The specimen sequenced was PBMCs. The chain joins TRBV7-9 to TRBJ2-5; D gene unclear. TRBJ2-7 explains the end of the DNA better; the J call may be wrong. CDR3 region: CASSLVQYEQYF. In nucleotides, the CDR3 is TGTGCCAGCAGCTTAGTACAGTACGAGCAGTACTTC.